Listed below are T cell receptor beta chains from one sample, sequenced in a study of monozygotic twins with inflammatory bowel disease. TCRdb re-called the 5' RACE reads, yielding one record per CDR3 amino acid sequence without DNA. This sample's table reports roughly 300,000 distinct CDR3 sequences. The specimen sequenced was blood. These receptors came from a human donor with ulcerative colitis or Crohn's disease, or a healthy co-twin of an affected twin (not recorded which). Both conserved end residues are part of each CDR3. The order of the fields is J gene, V gene, CDR3 protein.

>TRBJ2-3|TRBV24-1
CATSDFKKRSDTQYF
>TRBJ2-1|TRBV6-2/TRBV6-3
CASSYSVGGKFF
>TRBJ2-1|TRBV5-1
CASSSPTHEGEVNNEQFF
>TRBJ2-4|TRBV3-1
CASSRGDIQYF
>TRBJ1-5|TRBV20-1
CSATGFLDQPQHF
>TRBJ1-2|TRBV24-1
CATSEFGQGGYTF
>TRBJ2-2|TRBV5-1
CASSLAGATGELFF
>TRBJ1-4|TRBV9
CASSATPTQANEKLFF
>TRBJ2-4|TRBV6-4
CASRRGTSGTQGGAKNIQYF
>TRBJ1-2|TRBV18
CASSRQAIYGYTF